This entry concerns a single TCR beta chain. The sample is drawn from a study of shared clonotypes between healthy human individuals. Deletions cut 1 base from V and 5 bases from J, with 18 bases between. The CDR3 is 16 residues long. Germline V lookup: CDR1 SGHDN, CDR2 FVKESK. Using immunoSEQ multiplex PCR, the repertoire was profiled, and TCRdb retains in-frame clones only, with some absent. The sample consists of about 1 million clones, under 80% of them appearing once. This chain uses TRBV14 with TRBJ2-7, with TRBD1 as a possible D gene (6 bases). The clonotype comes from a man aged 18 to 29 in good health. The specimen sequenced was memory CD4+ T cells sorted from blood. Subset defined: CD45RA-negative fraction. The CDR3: CASSQVRGKGVHEQYF. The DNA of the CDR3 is TGTGCCAGCAGCCAAGTGCGAGGAAAGGGGGTTCACGAGCAGTACTTC.